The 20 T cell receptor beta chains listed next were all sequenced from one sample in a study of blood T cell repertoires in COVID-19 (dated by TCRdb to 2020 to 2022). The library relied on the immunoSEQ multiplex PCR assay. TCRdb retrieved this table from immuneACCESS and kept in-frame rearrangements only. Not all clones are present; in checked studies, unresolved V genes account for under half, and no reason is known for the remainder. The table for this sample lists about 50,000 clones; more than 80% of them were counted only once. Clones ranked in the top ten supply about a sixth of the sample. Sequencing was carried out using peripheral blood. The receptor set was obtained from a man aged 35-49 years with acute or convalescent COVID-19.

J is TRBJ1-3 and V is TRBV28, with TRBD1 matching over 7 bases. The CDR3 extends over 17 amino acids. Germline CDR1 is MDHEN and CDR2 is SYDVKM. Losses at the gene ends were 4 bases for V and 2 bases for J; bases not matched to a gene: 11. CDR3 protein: CASSSPTGLSTGNTIYF. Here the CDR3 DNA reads TGTGCCAGCAGTTCTCCGACAGGGCTGAGCACTGGAAACACCATATATTTT.

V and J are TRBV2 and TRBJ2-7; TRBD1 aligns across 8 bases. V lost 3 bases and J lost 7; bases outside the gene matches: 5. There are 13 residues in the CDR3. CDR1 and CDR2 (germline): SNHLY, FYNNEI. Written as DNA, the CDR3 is TGTGCCAGCAGTGAGACCCGGACAGGGGAGCAGTACGTC. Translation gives CASSETRTGEQYV.

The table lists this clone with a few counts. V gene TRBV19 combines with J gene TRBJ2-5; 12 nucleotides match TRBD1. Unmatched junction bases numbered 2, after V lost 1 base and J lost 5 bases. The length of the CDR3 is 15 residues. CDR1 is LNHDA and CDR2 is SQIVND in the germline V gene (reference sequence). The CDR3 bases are TGTGCCAGTAGTATAGGGGACAGGGGGCACGAGACCCAGTACTTC. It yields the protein CASSIGDRGHETQYF.

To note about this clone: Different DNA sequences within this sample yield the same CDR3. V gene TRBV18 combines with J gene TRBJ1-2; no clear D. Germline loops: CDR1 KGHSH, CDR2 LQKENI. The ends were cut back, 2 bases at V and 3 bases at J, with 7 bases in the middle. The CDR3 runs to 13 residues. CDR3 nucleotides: TGTGCCAGCTCACCAGGCCAGGACTATGGCTACACCTTC. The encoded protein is CASSPGQDYGYTF.

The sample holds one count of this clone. CDR3 residues: CASSLWDTYGYTF. The CDR3 DNA reads as TGTGCCAGCAGCTTGTGGGACACCTATGGCTACACCTTC. The V gene is TRBV5-5, the J gene TRBJ1-2, with a possible D match to TRBD1 (6 bases). V shed 1 base and J shed 4 bases, with 8 bases lying between them. The CDR3 is 13 residues long. Germline V gene sequence: CDR1 SGHKS, CDR2 YYEKEE (reference sequence).

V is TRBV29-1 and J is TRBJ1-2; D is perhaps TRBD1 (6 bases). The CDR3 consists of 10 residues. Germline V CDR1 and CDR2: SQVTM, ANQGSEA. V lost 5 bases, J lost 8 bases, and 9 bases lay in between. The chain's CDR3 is CSVFDRGYTF. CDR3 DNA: TGCAGCGTTTTCGACAGGGGCTACACCTTC.

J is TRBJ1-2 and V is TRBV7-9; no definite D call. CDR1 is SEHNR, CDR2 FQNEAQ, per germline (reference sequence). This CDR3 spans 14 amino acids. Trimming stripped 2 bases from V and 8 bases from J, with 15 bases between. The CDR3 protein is CASSLSNPRLGYTF. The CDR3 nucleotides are TGTGCCAGCAGCTTATCCAATCCGCGATTGGGCTACACCTTC.

CDR3 residues: CASSQGLVRTEAFF. CDR3 in DNA: TGTGCCAGCAGCCAAGGTTTAGTACGGACTGAAGCTTTCTTT. The rearrangement links TRBV3-1 (or the pseudogene TRBV3-2) to TRBJ1-1; D gene unclear. The CDR3 sequence is 14 residues long. Trimming shortened V by 1 base and J by 5 bases, and 11 bases separated the two germline ends. Germline CDR1 LGHDT, CDR2 YNNKEL (reference sequence).

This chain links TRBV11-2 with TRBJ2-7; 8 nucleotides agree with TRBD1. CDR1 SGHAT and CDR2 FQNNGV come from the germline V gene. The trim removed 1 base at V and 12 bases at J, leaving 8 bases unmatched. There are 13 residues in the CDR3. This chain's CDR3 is CASSLAGTGNWYV. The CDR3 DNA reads TGTGCCAGCAGCTTAGCCGGGACAGGTAACTGGTACGTC.

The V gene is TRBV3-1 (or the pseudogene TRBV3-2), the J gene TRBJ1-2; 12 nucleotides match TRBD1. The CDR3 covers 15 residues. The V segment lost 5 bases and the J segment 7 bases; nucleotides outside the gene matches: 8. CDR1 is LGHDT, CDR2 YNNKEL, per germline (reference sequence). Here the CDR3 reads CASSGRDRGPSGYTF. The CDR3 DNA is TGTGCCAGCAGCGGCCGGGACAGGGGGCCGTCTGGCTACACCTTC.

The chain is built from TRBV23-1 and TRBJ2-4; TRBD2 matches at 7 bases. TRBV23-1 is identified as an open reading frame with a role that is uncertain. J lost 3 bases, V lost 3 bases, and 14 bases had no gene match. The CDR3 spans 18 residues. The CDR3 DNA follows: TGCGCCAGCAGTCAGGGGGGGACTGAGTGGTGGGGCAAAAACATTCAGTACTTC. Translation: CASSQGGTEWWGKNIQYF.

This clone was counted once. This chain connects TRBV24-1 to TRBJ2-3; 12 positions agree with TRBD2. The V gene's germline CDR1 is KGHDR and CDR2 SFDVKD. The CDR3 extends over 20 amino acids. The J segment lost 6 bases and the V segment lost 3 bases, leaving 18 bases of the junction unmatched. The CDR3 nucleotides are TGTGCCACCAGTGATGCGACTAGCGGGAGTTGGAGTTTGTTGCGGGATACGCAGTATTTT. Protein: CATSDATSGSWSLLRDTQYF.

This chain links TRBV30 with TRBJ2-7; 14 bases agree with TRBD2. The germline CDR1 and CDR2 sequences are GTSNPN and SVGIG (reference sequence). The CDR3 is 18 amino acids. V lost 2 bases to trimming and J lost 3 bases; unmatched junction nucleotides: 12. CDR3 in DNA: TGTGCCTGGAGTAGAACTTCGGGACTAGCGGGAGTTAGCTACGAGCAGTACTTC. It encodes CAWSRTSGLAGVSYEQYF. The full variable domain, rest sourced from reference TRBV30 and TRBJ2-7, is SQTIHQWPATLVQPVGSPLSLECTVEGTSNPNLYWYRQAAGRGLQLLFYSVGIGQISSEVPQNLSASRPQDRQFILSSKKLLLSDSGFYLCAWSRTSGLAGVSYEQYFGPGTRLTVT.

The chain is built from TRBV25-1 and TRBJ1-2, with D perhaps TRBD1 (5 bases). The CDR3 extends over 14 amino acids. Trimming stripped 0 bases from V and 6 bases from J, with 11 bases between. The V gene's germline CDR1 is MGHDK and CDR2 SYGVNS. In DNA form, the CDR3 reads TGTGCCAGCAGTGAATATACAGGACGGGATGGCTACACCTTC. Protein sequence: CASSEYTGRDGYTF.

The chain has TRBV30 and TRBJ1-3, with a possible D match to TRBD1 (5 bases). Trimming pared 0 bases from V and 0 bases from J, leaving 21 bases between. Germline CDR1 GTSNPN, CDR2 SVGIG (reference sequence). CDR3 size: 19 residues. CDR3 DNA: TGTGCCTGGAGTGTACTTGGGGGAGGCCCGTCGCACTCTGGAAACACCATATATTTT. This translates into CAWSVLGGGPSHSGNTIYF.

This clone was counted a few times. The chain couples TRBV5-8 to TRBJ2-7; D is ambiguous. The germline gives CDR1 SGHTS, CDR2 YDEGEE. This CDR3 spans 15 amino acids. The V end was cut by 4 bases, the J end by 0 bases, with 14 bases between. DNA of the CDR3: TGTGCCAGCAGCCCCCCCTGGCAGTACTCCTACGAGCAGTACTTC. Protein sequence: CASSPPWQYSYEQYF. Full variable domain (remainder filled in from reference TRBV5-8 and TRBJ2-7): EAGVTQSPTHLIKTRGQQATLRCSPISGHTSVYWYQQALGLGLQFLLWYDEGEERNRGNFPPRFSGRQFPNYSSELNVNALELEDSALYLCASSPPWQYSYEQYFGPGTRLTVT.

CDR3 in DNA: TGTGCCAGCAGCGAGAACTATGGCTACACCTTC. Encoded protein: CASSENYGYTF. The chain recombines TRBV6-5 with TRBJ1-2, with unresolved D. Germline loops: CDR1 MNHEY, CDR2 SVGAGI. Trimming cost V 6 bases and J 2 bases, with 4 bases left between them. The CDR3 contains 11 residues.

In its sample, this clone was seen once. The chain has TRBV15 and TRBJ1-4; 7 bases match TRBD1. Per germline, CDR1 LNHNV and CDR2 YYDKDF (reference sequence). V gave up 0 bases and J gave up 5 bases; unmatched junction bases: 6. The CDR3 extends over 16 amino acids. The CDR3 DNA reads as TGTGCCACCAGCAGAGAGCCAGGGGGAAGCAATGAAAAACTGTTTTTT. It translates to CATSREPGGSNEKLFF.

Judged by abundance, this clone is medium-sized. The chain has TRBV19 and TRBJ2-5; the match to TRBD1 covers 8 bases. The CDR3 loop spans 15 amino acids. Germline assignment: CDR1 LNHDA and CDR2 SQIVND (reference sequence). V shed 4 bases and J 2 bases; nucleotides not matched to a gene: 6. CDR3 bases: TGTGCCAGTAGTACGGGACAGGTGATTCAAGAGACCCAGTACTTC. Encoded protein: CASSTGQVIQETQYF.

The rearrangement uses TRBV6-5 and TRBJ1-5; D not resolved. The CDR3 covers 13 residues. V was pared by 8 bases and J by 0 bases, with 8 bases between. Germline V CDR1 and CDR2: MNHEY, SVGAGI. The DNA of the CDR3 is TGTGCCAGCGTGTATCTTAGCAATCAGCCCCAGCATTTT. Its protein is CASVYLSNQPQHF.